A selection of T cell receptor beta chains follows, all from one sample in a study of long-term antiretroviral therapy in people with HIV. This table comes from immunoSEQ multiplex PCR, and its TCRdb copy is limited to in-frame clones, with some not included. The sample holds approximately 35,000 clones, approximately 95% seen once. The material was unsorted PBMCs, obtained approximately 5.1 years after starting antiretroviral therapy. These receptors were obtained from a woman between 45 and 65 years old with HIV. Each CDR3 is given with its conserved first and last residue. The order of the fields is J gene, V gene, clone size, D gene, CDR3 DNA, CDR3 protein. The D gene is left open where the match is weak. Only part of the rows carry a size: once, few, many, or a class if the clone is expanded.

>TRBJ1-2|TRBV7-9|-|TRBD1
TGTGCCAGCAGCCCAGGACAGGGGTCAGGTGGCTACACCTTC
CASSPGQGSGGYTF
>TRBJ2-4|TRBV7-9|-|-
TGTGCCAGCAGCTCGGACAGCCAAAACATTCAGTACTTC
CASSSDSQNIQYF
>TRBJ2-1|TRBV7-3|-|-
TGTGCCAGCAGCTTAAGTGGGGATAGCTCCTACAATGAGCAGTTCTTC
CASSLSGDSSYNEQFF
>TRBJ1-6|TRBV5-6|once|TRBD1
TGTGCCAGCAGCGCGGGGGACAGGGAAGGGTCACCCCTCCACTTT
CASSAGDREGSPLHF
>TRBJ2-7|TRBV4-3|-|TRBD1
TGCGCCAGCAGCCACTCGACAGGGTACGAGCAGTACTTC
CASSHSTGYEQYF
>TRBJ1-1|TRBV5-1|-|-
TGCGCCAGCAGCTTGGACGGGGGGAGCTCGAACACTGAAGCTTTCTTT
CASSLDGGSSNTEAFF
>TRBJ2-4|TRBV10-1|-|TRBD2
TGCGCCAGCAGTGAGTCGGGGGGGAACATTCAGTACTTC
CASSESGGNIQYF
>TRBJ1-1|TRBV6-6|-|TRBD1
TGTGCCACCGGACAGGGTTCTGAAGCTTTCTTT
CATGQGSEAFF
>TRBJ2-5|TRBV5-6|-|-
TGTGCCAGCAGCCTGGGGGTACAAGAGACCCAGTACTTC
CASSLGVQETQYF
>TRBJ2-5|TRBV9|-|TRBD2
TGTGCCAGCAGCGTAGCCGGTAGCGGGGGGGCTTATGAGACCCAGTACTTC
CASSVAGSGGAYETQYF
>TRBJ2-3|TRBV4-1|-|TRBD2
TGCGCCAGCAGCCACCCCGGGACTAGCGGGGGGGGCACAGATACGCAGTATTTT
CASSHPGTSGGGTDTQYF
>TRBJ1-1|TRBV18|-|-
TGTGCCAGCTCACAACAGGGTAGGAACACTGAAGCTTTCTTT
CASSQQGRNTEAFF
>TRBJ2-5|TRBV10-3|-|-
TGTGCCATCAGGCCCTCGGGGGAGACCCAGTACTTC
CAIRPSGETQYF
>TRBJ2-1|TRBV5-6|-|-
TGTGCCAGCAGCCTCGGGACGGGGACAGAGCAGTTCTTC
CASSLGTGTEQFF
>TRBJ2-1|TRBV30|-|TRBD2
TGTGCCTGGGCCGGGACTAGCGCGTACAATGAGCAGTTCTTC
CAWAGTSAYNEQFF
>TRBJ2-2|TRBV18|-|-
TGTGCCAGCTCACCACAGGGGTCCGGGGAGCTGTTTTTT
CASSPQGSGELFF
>TRBJ2-7|TRBV2|once|-
TGTGCCAGCGGTGGGGACCTGGCTGTTGAGCAGTACTTC
CASGGDLAVEQYF
>TRBJ2-3|TRBV11-3|few|-
TGTGCCAGCAGCTTATTAAGCCAGGGGCCAGATACGCAGTATTTT
CASSLLSQGPDTQYF
>TRBJ1-2|TRBV10-3|once|-
TGTGCCATCAGTGATAGGGTTAGCTATGGCTACACCTTC
CAISDRVSYGYTF
>TRBJ1-5|TRBV6-1|-|-
TGTGCCAGCACTGAAAGGGGGGGGTATCAGCCCCAGCATTTT
CASTERGGYQPQHF
>TRBJ1-1|TRBV6-5|-|-
TGTGCCAGCAGTTACTTTGCAGGGATCAACACTGAAGCTTTCTTT
CASSYFAGINTEAFF
>TRBJ1-2|TRBV2|-|TRBD1
TGTGCCAGCAGTGAAACGGCAGGGGGCACTGGCTACACCTTC
CASSETAGGTGYTF
>TRBJ2-7|TRBV7-8|-|TRBD2
TGTGCCAGCAGCTTAAGAGGGACTAGCATTTCCTACGAGCAGTACTTC
CASSLRGTSISYEQYF
>TRBJ1-1|TRBV6-5|-|-
TGTGCCAGCAGTTACGGCGGCACGAACACTGAAGCTTTCTTT
CASSYGGTNTEAFF
>TRBJ2-3|TRBV27|-|TRBD2
TGTGCCAGCAGTCCCCACGGGCGGGGGGCGGCAGATACGCAGTATTTT
CASSPHGRGAADTQYF
>TRBJ2-7|TRBV7-9|-|-
TGTGCCAGCAGCTTGAGCTACGAGCAGTACTTC
CASSLSYEQYF
>TRBJ2-3|TRBV7-7|-|-
TGTGCTAGCAGCTTAGCGCTGGGAGCAACAGATACGCAGTATTTT
CASSLALGATDTQYF
>TRBJ1-2|TRBV5-1|once|-
TGCGCCAGCAGCCCCTTAGGGGGGGATCTAGGGGGCTACACCTTC
CASSPLGGDLGGYTF
>TRBJ1-6|TRBV27|-|-
TGTGCCAGCAGTTTAAGTAGCCCAGCCCGGGGCTATAATTCACCCCTCCACTTT
CASSLSSPARGYNSPLHF
>TRBJ2-7|TRBV5-4|-|-
TGTGCCAGCAGCTTGGGGGGACTGTACTACGAGCAGTACTTC
CASSLGGLYYEQYF
>TRBJ2-7|TRBV2|-|TRBD2
TGTGCCAGCAGAAGGGGACTAGCGGGGCGATCCTACGAGCAGTACTTC
CASRRGLAGRSYEQYF
>TRBJ1-3|TRBV9|few|-
TGTGCCAGCAGCGTGGGGAGCTCTGGAAACACCATATATTTT
CASSVGSSGNTIYF
>TRBJ2-1|TRBV9|-|TRBD2
TGTGCCAGCAGCGTAGGAGGTAGCGGGGGTTTCCCGAGCTCCTACAATGAGCAGTTCTTC
CASSVGGSGGFPSSYNEQFF
>TRBJ2-2|TRBV7-3|-|TRBD2
TGTGCCAGCAGCTGGACTAGCGGGGGAGACACCGGGGAGCTGTTTTTT
CASSWTSGGDTGELFF
>TRBJ2-1|TRBV27|-|-
TGTGCCAGCAGTTTATTCGGACCGAGCGACAATGAGCAGTTCTTC
CASSLFGPSDNEQFF
>TRBJ2-1|TRBV11-2|-|TRBD2
TGTGCCAGCAGGCCTTTAGCGGGGGGGGGTGAGCAGTTCTTC
CASRPLAGGGEQFF
>TRBJ1-1|TRBV18|-|-
TGTGCCAGCTCAATGGGACCGCTCACGCGGGGGGGCTTGAACACTGAAGCTTTCTTT
CASSMGPLTRGGLNTEAFF
>TRBJ2-5|TRBV7-2|few|-
TGTGCCAGCAGCTTCGGGACTTACGGGTACTTC
CASSFGTYGYF
>TRBJ2-7|TRBV6-6|-|TRBD1
TGTGCCAGCAGTGGGCCTTGGACAGGGCCCTACGAGCAGTACTTC
CASSGPWTGPYEQYF
>TRBJ1-4|TRBV5-1|-|-
TGCGCCAGCAAACCTGACGGAGCTAATGAAAAACTGTTTTTT
CASKPDGANEKLFF
>TRBJ1-5|TRBV6-1|-|-
TGTGCCAGCAGTGAAGGTAATCAGCCCCAGCATTTT
CASSEGNQPQHF
>TRBJ1-2|TRBV25-1|-|-
TGTGCCAGCAGTGAACGTCGTCGGGGGTATGGCTACACCTTC
CASSERRRGYGYTF
>TRBJ2-1|TRBV5-4|once|TRBD2
TGTGCCAGCAGTCCGGCACCTAGCGGGGATTACAATGAGCAGTTCTTC
CASSPAPSGDYNEQFF
>TRBJ2-7|TRBV30|-|TRBD2
TGTGCCGGGATCGGGACTAGCGGCTACGAGCAGTACTTC
CAGIGTSGYEQYF
>TRBJ1-6|TRBV5-1|-|-
TGCGCCAGCAGCCCGGAGCCAGGGCTCAATTCACCCCTCCACTTT
CASSPEPGLNSPLHF
>TRBJ2-5|TRBV7-7|-|-
TGTGCTAGCAGCTTAGGAGTCCTCCCCCAAGAGACCCAGTACTTC
CASSLGVLPQETQYF
>TRBJ2-7|TRBV2|-|TRBD1
TGTGCCAGCAGTAAACAGGGGAGCTCCTACGAGCAGTACTTC
CASSKQGSSYEQYF
>TRBJ2-2|TRBV5-1|-|TRBD2
TGCGCCAGCAGCTTGGCCGGGACTAGCGGGCCGCCGAACACCGGGGAGCTGTTTTTT
CASSLAGTSGPPNTGELFF
>TRBJ2-1|TRBV29-1|-|TRBD2
TGCAGCGTTCAAAGCGGGGGCTACTACAATGAGCAGTTCTTC
CSVQSGGYYNEQFF
>TRBJ2-2|TRBV4-1|-|-
TGCGCCAGCAGCCAAGTAAATCGTCGGACCGGGGAGCTGTTTTTT
CASSQVNRRTGELFF
>TRBJ1-1|TRBV13|once|-
TGTGCCAGCAGCACCGACAGGAGCGCTGAAGCTTTCTTT
CASSTDRSAEAFF